Shown below are 14 T cell receptor beta chains from a single sample sequenced in a study of lymphopenia after photon versus proton radiotherapy. TCRdb's copy holds only in-frame clones and misses some; the assay was immunoSEQ multiplex PCR. The table lists some 30,000 clones, roughly 86% of them singletons, with approximately 50% in the top ten. Sequenced material: peripheral blood, taken from a patient treated with proton-based radiotherapy. Every receptor here comes from a woman in her sixties with cholangiocarcinoma. Some clones in this sample may be carry-over from other donors' samples.

The chain recombines TRBV27 with TRBJ2-7; no reliable D call. The CDR3 is 14 amino acids. The germline V and J ends were trimmed by 1 base and 7 bases, with 14 bases remaining between them. The germline gives CDR1 MNHEY, CDR2 SMNVEV (reference sequence). The CDR3 DNA reads TGTGCCAGCAGTTTATATGCCACCTACGTGGAGCAGTACTTC. Its protein is CASSLYATYVEQYF.

The V gene is TRBV4-1, the J gene TRBJ2-3; tentatively, D is TRBD1 or TRBD2 (5 bases each). The V gene's germline CDR1 is MGHRA and CDR2 YSYEKL. This CDR3 region has 18 residues. The V gene lost 1 base and the J gene lost 5 bases, with 22 bases spanning the gap. The CDR3 region is CASSQGQFGADLRDTQYF. In nucleotides, the CDR3 is TGCGCCAGCAGCCAAGGCCAGTTCGGGGCGGACCTACGAGATACGCAGTATTTT.

The V and J genes are TRBV2 and TRBJ1-1; D remains ambiguous. This CDR3 comprises 15 residues. Trimming removed 1 base at V and 1 base at J, with 10 bases between. CDR1 is SNHLY, CDR2 FYNNEI, per germline. CDR3 in DNA: TGTGCCAGCAGTGAAGGGGCGGACGGGAACACTGAAGCTTTCTTT. Its protein is CASSEGADGNTEAFF.

CDR3 sequence: CASSGVADTQYF. The CDR3, as DNA: TGTGCCAGCTCCGGCGTTGCGGATACGCAGTATTTT. The rearrangement links TRBV18 to TRBJ2-3; D is unclear. Trimming removed 6 bases from V and 6 bases from J, with 10 bases in between. Per germline, CDR1 KGHSH and CDR2 LQKENI. The CDR3 consists of 12 residues.

The chain couples TRBV19 to TRBJ1-5; no clear D gene. The V and J ends lost 4 bases and 6 bases respectively, with 16 bases between them. Germline CDR1 and CDR2: LNHDA and SQIVND (reference sequence). The CDR3 sequence is 15 residues long. The CDR3 reads CASSTHGIRRQPQHF. Here the CDR3 DNA reads TGTGCCAGTAGTACCCATGGCATACGTCGTCAGCCCCAGCATTTT.

This clone has just one count. The genes are TRBV7-3 and TRBJ2-7; D possibly corresponds to TRBD1 (5 bases). Germline V gene lookup returns CDR1 SGHTA and CDR2 FQGTGA. V shed 5 bases and J shed 1 base, with 9 bases lying between them. This CDR3 spans 13 amino acids. This CDR3 reads CASSASGSYEQYF. For the CDR3, the DNA is TGTGCCAGCAGCGCCTCAGGGTCCTACGAGCAGTACTTC.

This chain joins TRBV6-5 and TRBJ1-6; D is ambiguous. The CDR3 sequence is 13 residues long. V dropped 4 bases and J dropped 10 bases, with 11 bases sitting between them. CDR1 and CDR2 from the germline V gene are MNHEY and SVGAGI. CDR3 nucleotides: TGTGCCAGCAGTTCCGACCTGATATCACCCCTCCACTTT. This codes for CASSSDLISPLHF.

The chain has TRBV29-1 and TRBJ1-2; D uncertain. Looked up from germline, CDR1 is SQVTM and CDR2 is ANQGSEA. The CDR3 runs 11 residues. V was clipped by 3 bases and J by 6 bases, with 8 bases between them. The CDR3 region is CSVDGGNGYTF. The CDR3, as DNA: TGCAGCGTTGACGGAGGGAATGGCTACACCTTC.

This clone turned up a few times. The J gene is TRBJ2-3, the V gene TRBV5-1; D is possibly TRBD1 (6 bases). This CDR3 has 16 amino acids. Trimming removed 0 bases from V and 0 bases from J, with 11 bases in between. Germline CDR1 and CDR2: SGHRS and YFSETQ. This CDR3 reads CASSLVGTTSTDTQYF. DNA of the CDR3: TGCGCCAGCAGCTTGGTGGGGACAACTAGCACAGATACGCAGTATTTT.

The gene calls are TRBV15 and TRBJ1-2, with D unresolved. Germline V gene data show CDR1 as LNHNV and CDR2 as YYDKDF (reference sequence). Trimming pared 4 bases from V and 6 bases from J, leaving 12 bases between. This CDR3 has 13 amino acids. CDR3 in DNA: TGTGCCACCAGCATTAATAATAGAGATGGCTACACCTTC. As protein: CATSINNRDGYTF.

The V and J genes are TRBV6-5 and TRBJ1-2; D remains unclear. The CDR3 loop spans 13 amino acids. Germline values: CDR1 MNHEY, CDR2 SVGAGI. V lost 0 bases and J lost 8, with 10 bases in between. CDR3: CASSYSKGQGYTF. For the CDR3, the DNA is TGTGCCAGCAGTTACTCGAAAGGGCAAGGCTACACCTTC.

CDR3 sequence (DNA): TGTGCCAGCAGCGATGTGACAGGGGAGGTAGTAGGTACGCAGTATTTT. Its protein product is CASSDVTGEVVGTQYF. The chain uses TRBV9 and TRBJ2-3, with 8 bases matching TRBD1. The CDR3 is 16 residues long. V shed 3 bases and J 8 bases; nucleotides not matched to a gene: 14. Germline V gene data show CDR1 as SGDLS and CDR2 as YYNGEE.

The chain uses TRBV5-1 and TRBJ1-6, with D unresolved. CDR1 is SGHRS, CDR2 YFSETQ, per germline. This CDR3 spans 14 amino acids. V dropped 0 bases and J dropped 7 bases, with 8 bases sitting between them. CDR3 sequence: CASSLGGTNSPLHF. CDR3 bases: TGCGCCAGCAGCTTGGGCGGAACAAATTCACCCCTCCACTTT.

This rearrangement joins TRBV5-5 to TRBJ2-1, with 9 positions matching TRBD2. The length of the CDR3 is 18 residues. The germline V gene encodes CDR1 SGHKS and CDR2 YYEKEE (reference sequence). V shed 0 bases and J 9 bases; nucleotides not matched to a gene: 16. The DNA for the CDR3 is TGTGCCAGCAGCTTGGAGTATTCCGGTGGCGGGAGGGCCGGTGAGCAGTTCTTC. Translating gives CASSLEYSGGGRAGEQFF.